A single sample is the source of the 30 T cell receptor beta chains below, sequenced in a study of T-cell memory formation after mild COVID-19. TCRdb ran MiXCR on the 5' RACE reads and lists one entry per CDR3 protein. The data contain approximately 46,000 distinct CDR3 sequences, around 6.6% of them seen just once; the ten biggest clones take up about 0.8%. The sequenced sample consisted of PBMCs or a T cell subset sorted from them (not recorded which). These receptors all come from an adult who had mild COVID-19 (a few samples of this study predate the infection). Cell type and time point are not known.

V usage is TRBV3-1 and J usage is TRBJ2-7, with no clear D. V was pared by 5 bases and J by 3 bases, with 8 bases between. The length of the CDR3 is 12 residues. The germline CDR1 and CDR2 sequences are LGHDT and YNNKEL (reference sequence). The CDR3 loop is CASSTHYYEQYF. In nucleotides, the CDR3 is TGTGCCAGCAGCACCCACTACTACGAGCAGTACTTC.

This clonotype was seen more than once but under ten times. In DNA, the CDR3 is TGTGCCAGCAGCTTGGGGTGGGCGAAAGAGCAGTTCTTC. It encodes CASSLGWAKEQFF. V gene TRBV5-4 combines with J gene TRBJ2-1; no firm D call. V lost 0 bases to trimming and J lost 10 bases, with 11 bases between them. CDR3 size: 13 residues. Germline CDR1 and CDR2: SGHNT and YYREEE (reference sequence).

The chain uses TRBV9 and TRBJ2-5; possible D gene TRBD2, 5 bases. Germline V gene lookup returns CDR1 SGDLS and CDR2 YYNGEE. V was pared by 4 bases and J by 3 bases, with 16 bases between. The CDR3 loop spans 15 amino acids. This chain's CDR3 is CASSKSPGMEETQYF. The CDR3 DNA reads as TGTGCCAGCAGCAAAAGCCCGGGGATGGAAGAGACCCAGTACTTC.

This clonotype was observed at least ten times. The germline gene is not matched at one end of the junction; a read error may be the cause. This chain joins TRBV7-7 and TRBJ2-2; TRBD2 matches 10 bases. In germline, CDR1 is SSHAT, CDR2 FNYEAQ (reference sequence). The CDR3 is 14 residues long. The CDR3 DNA sequence: TGTGCTAGCAGGACTAGCGGGAACACCGGGGAGCTGTTTTTT. This translates into CASRTSGNTGELFF.

At least ten counts were recorded for this clonotype. The rearrangement uses TRBV5-1 and TRBJ2-7; possible D gene TRBD1, 6 bases. Germline CDR1 is SGHRS and CDR2 is YFSETQ. This CDR3 contains 14 residues. Trimming left V 4 bases short and J 5 bases short, with 16 bases between. The CDR3 nucleotides are TGCGCCAGCAGCGACGCGGACAGTATCCACGAGCAGTACTTC. Amino acid sequence: CASSDADSIHEQYF.

The chain carries TRBV2 and TRBJ2-7; D is undetermined. There are 13 residues in the CDR3. From germline, CDR1 is SNHLY and CDR2 FYNNEI. V lost 7 bases and J lost 0, with 10 bases in between. Here the CDR3 DNA reads TGTGCCAGCAAGGCAGTTAGCTCCTACGAGCAGTACTTC. This codes for CASKAVSSYEQYF.

In its sample, this clonotype was seen many times. The chain recombines TRBV30 with TRBJ1-1; possible D gene TRBD1, 5 bases. The V end was cut by 2 bases, the J end by 2 bases, with 9 bases between. Looked up from germline, CDR1 is GTSNPN and CDR2 is SVGIG (reference sequence). The CDR3 length is 13 residues. CDR3 residues: CAWSTGLNTEAFF. The DNA of the CDR3 is TGTGCCTGGAGTACAGGACTAAACACTGAAGCTTTCTTT.

This clonotype was observed many times. The chain recombines TRBV18 with TRBJ2-2; weak D call: TRBD1 (6 bases). This CDR3 comprises 16 residues. With 3 bases removed from V and 1 base from J, the gap between germline ends came to 12 bases. Germline V gene lookup returns CDR1 KGHSH and CDR2 LQKENI. CDR3: CASSPPTGLNTGELFF. CDR3 coding DNA: TGTGCCAGCTCACCTCCTACAGGGTTGAACACCGGGGAGCTGTTTTTT.

This clonotype was observed a handful of times. This sequence joins TRBV19 and TRBJ2-7, with TRBD2 matching over 8 bases. The CDR3 runs to 15 residues. CDR1 LNHDA and CDR2 SQIVND come from the germline V gene (reference sequence). The trim removed 1 base at V and 5 bases at J, leaving 7 bases unmatched. The CDR3 reads CASSIAGGPLDEQYF. CDR3 nucleotides: TGTGCCAGTAGTATAGCGGGAGGGCCTCTGGACGAGCAGTACTTC. Supplemented by reference TRBV19 and TRBJ2-7, the full variable domain reads DGGITQSPKYLFRKEGQNVTLSCEQNLNHDAMYWYRQDPGQGLRLIYYSQIVNDFQKGDIAEGYSVSREKKESFPLTVTSAQKNPTAFYLCASSIAGGPLDEQYFGPGTRLTVT.

J is TRBJ2-5 and V is TRBV7-2; 7 bases are a match to TRBD2. With 6 bases clipped from V and 2 bases from J, the junction kept 12 bases outside the gene matches. CDR1 and CDR2 (germline): SGHTA, FQGNSA. This CDR3 has 16 residues. CDR3 loop: CASRYSGGSVQETQYF. DNA for the CDR3: TGTGCCAGCAGATACTCGGGGGGTAGCGTGCAAGAGACCCAGTACTTC.

This clonotype was counted ten times or more. The V call is TRBV3-1, the J call TRBJ2-3; maybe TRBD2 (5 bases). The ends were cut back, 1 base at V and 8 bases at J, with 7 bases in the middle. Germline loops: CDR1 LGHDT, CDR2 YNNKEL (reference sequence). This CDR3 has 12 amino acids. The CDR3 DNA is TGTGCCAGCAGCCAAGGGGAGTTTACGCAGTATTTT. Its translation is CASSQGEFTQYF.

The chain is built from TRBV18 and TRBJ2-1; 12 bases are a match to TRBD2. Per germline, CDR1 KGHSH and CDR2 LQKENI. The V and J ends lost 4 bases and 3 bases, in that order; junction bases with no gene match: 16. The CDR3 runs 20 residues. The CDR3 DNA is TGTGCCAGCTCACTAGCGGTACTAGCGGGAGGCCCCCTGCACTACAATGAGCAGTTCTTC. This encodes CASSLAVLAGGPLHYNEQFF.

This clonotype has at least ten counts. The CDR3 spells CASSLGPGETQYF. For the CDR3, the DNA is TGTGCCAGCAGCTTAGGCCCCGGAGAGACCCAGTACTTC. The chain links TRBV7-2 to TRBJ2-5; D is unclear. V lost 1 base to trimming and J lost 4 bases, with 7 bases between them. The CDR3 covers 13 residues. The germline gives CDR1 SGHTA, CDR2 FQGNSA.

The rearrangement links TRBV29-1 to TRBJ1-4, with D unresolved. Trimming shortened V by 0 bases and J by 7 bases, and 12 bases separated the two germline ends. Looked up from germline, CDR1 is SQVTM and CDR2 is ANQGSEA. This CDR3 contains 14 residues. CDR3 in amino acids: CSVEDPGSSEKLFF. CDR3 nucleotides: TGCAGCGTTGAAGATCCGGGGTCATCTGAAAAACTGTTTTTT.

The chain couples TRBV4-1 to TRBJ2-7, with D maybe TRBD1 (6 bases). Germline lookup yields CDR1 MGHRA and CDR2 YSYEKL. Trimming took off 2 bases at V and 4 bases at J, with 9 bases between the two ends. The CDR3 is made up of 13 amino acids. The CDR3 spells CASSQYREYEQYF. The CDR3 DNA reads as TGCGCCAGCAGCCAATACAGGGAATACGAGCAGTACTTC.

This clonotype was seen at least ten times. V usage is TRBV30 and J usage is TRBJ2-1; D remains unclear. CDR1 is GTSNPN and CDR2 is SVGIG in the germline V gene (reference sequence). Between the trimmed V and J ends, which lost 3 bases and 0 bases, there was a span of 6 bases. This CDR3 is built from 13 residues. The CDR3 here is CAWRSFSYNEQFF. CDR3 in DNA: TGTGCCTGGAGGAGTTTCTCCTACAATGAGCAGTTCTTC.

The chain uses TRBV9 and TRBJ2-5, with unresolved D. The CDR3 length is 16 residues. Trimming shortened V by 1 base and J by 2 bases, and 15 bases separated the two germline ends. The germline V gene has CDR1 SGDLS and CDR2 YYNGEE. The CDR3 DNA reads TGTGCCAGCAGCGTATATTCCCTGCCCGCTCAAGAGACCCAGTACTTC. Its translation is CASSVYSLPAQETQYF.

This clonotype occurred many times. This chain uses TRBV27 with TRBJ2-7; no definite D call. The ends were cut back, 0 bases at V and 3 bases at J, with 18 bases in the middle. CDR1 MNHEY and CDR2 SMNVEV come from the germline V gene (reference sequence). The CDR3 contains 17 residues. CDR3 sequence: CASSLSVVWAGRYEQYF. CDR3 in DNA: TGTGCCAGCAGTTTATCAGTTGTTTGGGCAGGCCGCTACGAGCAGTACTTC.

The sample holds many counts of this clonotype. The V call is TRBV5-1, the J call TRBJ2-1; TRBD1 aligns across 9 bases. V trimming: 6 bases; J trimming: 8 bases; junction bases outside the gene matches: 6. The CDR3 contains 13 residues. The germline gives CDR1 SGHRS, CDR2 YFSETQ. CDR3 residues: CASTGQGSHEQFF. The CDR3 DNA reads TGCGCCAGCACGGGACAGGGTTCCCATGAGCAGTTCTTC.

This chain's CDR3 is CASSSGTVINYSNQPQHF. CDR3 in DNA: TGTGCCAGTAGTAGTGGGACAGTAATTAACTATAGCAATCAGCCCCAGCATTTT. The chain is built from TRBV19 and TRBJ1-5, with 7 bases lining up with TRBD1. V gave up 4 bases and J gave up 0 bases; unmatched junction bases: 12. The CDR3 loop spans 18 amino acids. CDR1 and CDR2 from the germline V gene are LNHDA and SQIVND (reference sequence).

The chain uses TRBV9 and TRBJ2-1; 8 bases are a match to TRBD2. The CDR3 has 15 amino acids. CDR1 SGDLS and CDR2 YYNGEE come from the germline V gene. The V and J ends lost 0 bases and 12 bases, in that order; junction bases with no gene match: 11. CDR3 bases: TGTGCCAGCAGCGTAGGAACTAGCGGAGGGGGGGGGCAGTTCTTC. This translates into CASSVGTSGGGGQFF.

In this sample, this clonotype turned up a few times. The chain couples TRBV6-1 to TRBJ1-6, with D possibly TRBD1 on 5 matching bases. Germline CDR1 MNHNS, CDR2 SASEGT. The CDR3 spans 12 residues. The V and J ends lost 3 bases and 9 bases respectively, with 6 bases between them. The CDR3 nucleotides read TGTGCCAGCAGTGACAGGGTTTCACCCCTCCACTTT. It translates to CASSDRVSPLHF.

At least ten counts were recorded for this clonotype. This chain joins TRBV4-3 and TRBJ2-3; 7 nucleotides line up with TRBD1. Germline V gives CDR1 LGHNA, CDR2 YSLEER. V trimming: 3 bases; J trimming: 0 bases; junction bases outside the gene matches: 6. There are 16 residues in the CDR3. The CDR3 sequence: CASSHGQVTSTDTQYF. CDR3 nucleotides: TGCGCCAGCAGCCACGGACAGGTTACTAGCACAGATACGCAGTATTTT.

This clonotype has a handful of counts. The chain uses TRBV5-5 and TRBJ2-1; D might be TRBD2 (6 bases). Between the trimmed V and J ends, which lost 3 bases and 6 bases, there was a span of 22 bases. The CDR3 length is 17 residues. Germline CDR1 reads SGHKS; CDR2 reads YYEKEE (reference sequence). CDR3 sequence: CASSWGPGLRGPNEQFF. The CDR3, as DNA: TGTGCCAGCAGCTGGGGCCCGGGACTTAGGGGCCCCAATGAGCAGTTCTTC.

This clonotype was counted only a few times. This chain uses TRBV5-6 with TRBJ1-6, with 7 bases lining up with TRBD1. Per germline, CDR1 SGHDT and CDR2 YYEEEE. Germline trimming cut 4 bases from V and 7 bases from J; bases unmatched to any gene: 8. CDR3 size: 15 residues. The CDR3 coding sequence is TGTGCCAGCAGCCAACAGGGGCGGACGAATTCACCCCTCCACTTT. This sequence encodes CASSQQGRTNSPLHF.

The chain links TRBV3-1 to TRBJ2-1; D uncertain. Trimming took 0 bases from V and 8 from J, leaving 17 bases between them. The CDR3 spans 16 residues. In germline, CDR1 is LGHDT, CDR2 YNNKEL (reference sequence). In nucleotides, the CDR3 is TGTGCCAGCAGCCAAGATAGTGGAGCCCTAGGCGATGAGCAGTTCTTC. Amino acid sequence: CASSQDSGALGDEQFF.

This clonotype showed up many times. J is TRBJ1-6 and V is TRBV5-1; D is unresolved. Per germline, CDR1 SGHRS and CDR2 YFSETQ. Trimming stripped 8 bases from V and 0 bases from J, with 9 bases between. The CDR3 is 14 amino acids. The CDR3 is CASQHNSYNSPLHF. DNA for the CDR3: TGCGCCAGTCAACACAACTCCTATAATTCACCCCTCCACTTT. Together with reference TRBV5-1 and TRBJ1-6, the CDR3 gives the full variable domain: KAGVTQTPRYLIKTRGQQVTLSCSPISGHRSVSWYQQTPGQGLQFLFEYFSETQRNKGNFPGRFSGRQFSNSRSEMNVSTLELGDSALYLCASQHNSYNSPLHFGNGTRLTVT.

This clonotype was seen many times. The chain employs TRBV3-1 and TRBJ1-1; D uncertain. CDR1 LGHDT and CDR2 YNNKEL come from the germline V gene (reference sequence). The V end lost 3 bases, the J end lost 6 bases, and 11 bases lay between the germline ends. The CDR3 extends over 13 amino acids. The CDR3 DNA reads TGTGCCAGCAGCCATTTAGGTGGGGCTGAAGCTTTCTTT. Its translation is CASSHLGGAEAFF.

This clonotype was observed at least ten times. The chain is built from TRBV23-1 and TRBJ1-1, with D hard to call. TRBV23-1 is placed among ORFs of uncertain function. The V end lost 7 bases, the J end lost 0 bases, and 12 bases lay between the germline ends. The CDR3 covers 14 residues. In DNA form, the CDR3 reads TGCGCCAGCATGACGGCTTCTATGAACACTGAAGCTTTCTTT. Its protein is CASMTASMNTEAFF.

This clonotype was picked up many times. The gene calls are TRBV24-1 and TRBJ1-1, with D maybe TRBD1 (5 bases). Per germline, CDR1 KGHDR and CDR2 SFDVKD. Trimming stripped 4 bases from V and 5 bases from J, with 10 bases between. The CDR3 is 13 amino acids. This chain's CDR3 is CATSEARGTEAFF. The CDR3 coding sequence is TGTGCCACCAGTGAGGCCCGGGGGACTGAAGCTTTCTTT.